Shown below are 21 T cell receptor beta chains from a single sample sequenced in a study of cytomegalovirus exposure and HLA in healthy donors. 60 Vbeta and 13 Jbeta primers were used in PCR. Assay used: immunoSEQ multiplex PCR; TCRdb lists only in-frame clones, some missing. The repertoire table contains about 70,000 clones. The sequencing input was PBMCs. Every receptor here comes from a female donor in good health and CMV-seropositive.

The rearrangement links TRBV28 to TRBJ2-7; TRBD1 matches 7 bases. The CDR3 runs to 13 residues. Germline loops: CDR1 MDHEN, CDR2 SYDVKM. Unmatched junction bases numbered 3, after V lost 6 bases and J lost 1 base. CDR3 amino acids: CASSPGQSYEQYF. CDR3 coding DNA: TGTGCCAGCAGCCCGGGACAGTCCTACGAGCAGTACTTC.

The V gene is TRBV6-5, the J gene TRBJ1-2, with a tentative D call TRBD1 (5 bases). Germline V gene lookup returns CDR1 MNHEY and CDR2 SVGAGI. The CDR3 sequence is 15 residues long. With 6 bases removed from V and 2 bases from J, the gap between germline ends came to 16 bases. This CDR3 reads CASSPGQGANYGYTF. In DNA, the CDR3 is TGTGCCAGCAGCCCCGGGCAGGGTGCGAACTATGGCTACACCTTC.

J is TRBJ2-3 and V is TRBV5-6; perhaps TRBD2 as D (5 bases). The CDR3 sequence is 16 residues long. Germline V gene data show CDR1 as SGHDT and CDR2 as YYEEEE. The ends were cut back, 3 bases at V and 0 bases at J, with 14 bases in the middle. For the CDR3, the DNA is TGTGCCAGCAGCTCGGGCGGGCAGGTTAGCACAGATACGCAGTATTTT. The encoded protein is CASSSGGQVSTDTQYF.

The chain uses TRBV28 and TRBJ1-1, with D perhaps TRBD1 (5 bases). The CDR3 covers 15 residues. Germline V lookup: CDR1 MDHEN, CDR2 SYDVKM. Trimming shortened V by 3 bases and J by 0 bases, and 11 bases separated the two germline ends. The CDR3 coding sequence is TGTGCCAGCAGTTTGGAGGGGACGGTGAACACTGAAGCTTTCTTT. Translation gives CASSLEGTVNTEAFF. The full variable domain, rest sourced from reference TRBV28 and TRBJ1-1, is DVKVTQSSRYLVKRTGEKVFLECVQDMDHENMFWYRQDPGLGLRLIYFSYDVKMKEKGDIPEGYSVSREKKERFSLILESASTNQTSMYLCASSLEGTVNTEAFFGQGTRLTVV.

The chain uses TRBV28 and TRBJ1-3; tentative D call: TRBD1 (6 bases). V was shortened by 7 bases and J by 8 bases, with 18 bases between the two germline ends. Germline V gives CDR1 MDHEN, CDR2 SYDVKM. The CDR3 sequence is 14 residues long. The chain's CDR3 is CASTLGGRADTIYF. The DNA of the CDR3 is TGTGCCAGCACCCTGGGGGGGCGCGCGGACACCATATATTTT.

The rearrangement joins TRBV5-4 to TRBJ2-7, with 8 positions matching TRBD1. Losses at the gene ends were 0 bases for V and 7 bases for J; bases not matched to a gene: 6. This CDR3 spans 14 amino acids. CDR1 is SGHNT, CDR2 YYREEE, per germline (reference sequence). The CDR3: CASSLDQGAREQYF. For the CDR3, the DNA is TGTGCCAGCAGCTTGGATCAGGGGGCGAGAGAGCAGTACTTC.

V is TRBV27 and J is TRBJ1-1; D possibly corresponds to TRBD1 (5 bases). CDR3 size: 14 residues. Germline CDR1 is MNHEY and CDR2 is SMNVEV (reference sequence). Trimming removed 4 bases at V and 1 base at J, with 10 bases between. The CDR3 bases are TGTGCCAGCAGTTCCCCGACAGCGAACACTGAAGCTTTCTTT. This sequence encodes CASSSPTANTEAFF.

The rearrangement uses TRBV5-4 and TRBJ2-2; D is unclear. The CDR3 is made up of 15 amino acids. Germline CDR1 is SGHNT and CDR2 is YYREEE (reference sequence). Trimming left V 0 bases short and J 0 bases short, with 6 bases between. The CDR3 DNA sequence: TGTGCCAGCAGCTTGGGTCAGACGAACACCGGGGAGCTGTTTTTT. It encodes CASSLGQTNTGELFF.

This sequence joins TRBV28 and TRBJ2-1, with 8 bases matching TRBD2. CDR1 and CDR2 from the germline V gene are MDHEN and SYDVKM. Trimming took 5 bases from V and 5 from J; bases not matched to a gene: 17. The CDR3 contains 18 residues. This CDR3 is CASSPGPIAGRNNNEQFF. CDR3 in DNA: TGTGCCAGCAGTCCCGGACCGATAGCGGGACGAAATAACAATGAGCAGTTCTTC.

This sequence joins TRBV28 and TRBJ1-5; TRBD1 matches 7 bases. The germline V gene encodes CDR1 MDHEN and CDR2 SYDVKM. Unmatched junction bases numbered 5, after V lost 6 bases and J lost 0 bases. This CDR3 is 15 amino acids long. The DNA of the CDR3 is TGTGCCAGCAGGGGCGACAGGGATAGCAATCAGCCCCAGCATTTT. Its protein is CASRGDRDSNQPQHF.

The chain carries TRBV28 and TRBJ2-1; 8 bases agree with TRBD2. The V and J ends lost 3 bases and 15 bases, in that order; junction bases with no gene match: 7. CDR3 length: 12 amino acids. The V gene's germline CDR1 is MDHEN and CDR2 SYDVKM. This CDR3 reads CASSLGRGGLFF. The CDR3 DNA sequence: TGTGCCAGCAGTTTGGGACGGGGGGGTCTGTTCTTC. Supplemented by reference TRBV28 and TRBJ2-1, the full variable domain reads DVKVTQSSRYLVKRTGEKVFLECVQDMDHENMFWYRQDPGLGLRLIYFSYDVKMKEKGDIPEGYSVSREKKERFSLILESASTNQTSMYLCASSLGRGGLFFGPGTRLTVL.

The CDR3 DNA sequence: TGCGCCAGCAGCCAAGACCGGACAGGGGGGCTAGCGGGAGGACCCCACAATGAGCAGTTCTTC. Translating it yields CASSQDRTGGLAGGPHNEQFF. The rearrangement uses TRBV4-3 and TRBJ2-1, with D perhaps TRBD2 (11 bases). The V gene's germline CDR1 is LGHNA and CDR2 YSLEER. V lost 0 bases to trimming and J lost 5 bases, with 29 bases between them. CDR3 size: 21 residues.

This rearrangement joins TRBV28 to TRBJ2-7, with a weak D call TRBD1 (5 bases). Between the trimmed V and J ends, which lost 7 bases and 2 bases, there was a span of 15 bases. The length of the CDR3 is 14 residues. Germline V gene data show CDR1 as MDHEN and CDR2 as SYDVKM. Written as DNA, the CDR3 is TGTGCCAGCACTGACAGAAGGATCGCCTACGAGCAGTACTTC. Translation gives CASTDRRIAYEQYF.

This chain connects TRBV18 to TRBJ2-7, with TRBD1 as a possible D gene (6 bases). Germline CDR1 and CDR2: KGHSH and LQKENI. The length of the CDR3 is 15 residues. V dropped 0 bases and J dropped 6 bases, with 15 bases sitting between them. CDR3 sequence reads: CASSPPGQNPSEQYF. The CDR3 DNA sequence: TGTGCCAGCTCACCACCAGGACAGAACCCCTCCGAGCAGTACTTC.

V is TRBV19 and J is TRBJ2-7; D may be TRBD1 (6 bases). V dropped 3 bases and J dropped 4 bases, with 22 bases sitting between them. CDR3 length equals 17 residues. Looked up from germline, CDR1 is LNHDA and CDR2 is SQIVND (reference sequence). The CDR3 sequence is CASSIGPGTSTGYEQYF. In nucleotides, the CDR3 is TGTGCCAGTAGTATTGGTCCAGGGACATCCACGGGGTACGAGCAGTACTTC.

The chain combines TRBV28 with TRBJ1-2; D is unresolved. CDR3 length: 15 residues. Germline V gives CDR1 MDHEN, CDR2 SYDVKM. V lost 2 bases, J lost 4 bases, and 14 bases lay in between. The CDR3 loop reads CASSLLLTESYGYTF. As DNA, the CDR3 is TGTGCCAGCAGTTTACTACTAACTGAGAGCTATGGCTACACCTTC.

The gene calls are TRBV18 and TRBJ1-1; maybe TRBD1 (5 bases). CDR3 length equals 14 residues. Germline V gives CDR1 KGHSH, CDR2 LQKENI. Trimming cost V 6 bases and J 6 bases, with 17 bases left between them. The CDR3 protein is CASSYGQRASEAFF. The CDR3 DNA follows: TGTGCCAGCTCCTATGGACAAAGGGCGTCTGAAGCTTTCTTT.

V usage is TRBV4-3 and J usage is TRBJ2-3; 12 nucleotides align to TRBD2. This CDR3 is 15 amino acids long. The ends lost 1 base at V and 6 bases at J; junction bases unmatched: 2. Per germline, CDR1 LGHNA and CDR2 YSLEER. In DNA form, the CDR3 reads TGCGCCAGCAGCCAAGGGACTAGCGGGATTGATACGCAGTATTTT. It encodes CASSQGTSGIDTQYF.

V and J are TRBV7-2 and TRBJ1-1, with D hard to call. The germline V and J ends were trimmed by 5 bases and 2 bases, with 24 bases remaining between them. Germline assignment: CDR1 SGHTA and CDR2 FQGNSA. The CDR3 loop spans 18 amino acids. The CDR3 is CASSVRSGIRISNTEAFF. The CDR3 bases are TGTGCCAGCAGCGTTAGGTCGGGGATTCGTATTTCTAACACTGAAGCTTTCTTT.

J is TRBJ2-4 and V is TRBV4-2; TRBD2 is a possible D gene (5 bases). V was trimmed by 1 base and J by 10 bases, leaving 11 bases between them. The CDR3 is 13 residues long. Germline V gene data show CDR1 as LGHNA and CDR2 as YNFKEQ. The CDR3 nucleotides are TGTGCCAGCAGCCAAGGACTCGGGGAGATTCAGTACTTC. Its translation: CASSQGLGEIQYF.

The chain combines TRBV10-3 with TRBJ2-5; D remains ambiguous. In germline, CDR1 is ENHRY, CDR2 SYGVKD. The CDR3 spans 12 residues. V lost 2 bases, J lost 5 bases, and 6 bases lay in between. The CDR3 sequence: CAISEPRETQYF. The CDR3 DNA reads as TGTGCCATCAGTGAGCCTCGGGAGACCCAGTACTTC.